These 10 T cell receptor beta chains were sequenced from one sample in a study of tumor and adjacent non-tumor tissue in lung cancer. Three rounds of nested PCR, following a modified ARM-PCR protocol, produced the TCRbeta library. TCRdb redid the calling of the multiplex PCR reads with MiXCR, one entry per CDR3 protein. Counted here are approximately 120,000 distinct CDR3 sequences, around 57% occurring once; the ten biggest clones make up roughly 20%. The template was RNA from unsorted bulk tissue. The normal lung tissue was taken more than 3 cm from the tumor edge. Sample: distant non-tumor lung tissue. These TCRs come from a man aged 55-75 years with non-small cell lung cancer.

In this sample, this clonotype turned up a few times. Given a much more abundant clone one base away, this may be a read error. The V and J genes are TRBV6-6 and TRBJ2-1; 11 bases map to TRBD2. The CDR3 has 14 amino acids. From germline, CDR1 is MNHNY and CDR2 SVGAGI (reference sequence). The J segment lost 6 bases and the V segment lost 5 bases, leaving 3 bases of the junction unmatched. The CDR3 bases are TGTGCCAGCAGTCAGACTAGCGGGATCAATGAGCAGTTCTTC. Its translation: CASSQTSGINEQFF.

This clonotype was observed many times. The chain links TRBV12-5 to TRBJ2-1, with TRBD2 identical over 9 bases. J was trimmed by 0 bases and V by 2 bases; bases with no gene match: 8. The CDR3 length is 18 residues. Per germline, CDR1 LGHNT and CDR2 FRNRAP. As DNA, the CDR3 is TGTGCTAGTGGTTTGCCCTCCTCTAGCGGGACCTCCTACAATGAGCAGTTCTTC. Translated: CASGLPSSSGTSYNEQFF.

The table lists this clonotype with a count of one. Possible read error: a much larger clone is one base away. The chain is built from TRBV5-6 and TRBJ1-2; 8 nucleotides agree with TRBD1. The J segment lost 8 bases and the V segment lost 6 bases, leaving 21 bases of the junction unmatched. Germline V gene sequence: CDR1 SGHDT, CDR2 YYEEEE. This CDR3 is built from 17 residues. The CDR3 reads CASTPRLGTGDSRGYTF. Written as DNA, the CDR3 is TGTGCCAGCACCCCTAGGCTTGGGACAGGAGACTCTAGAGGCTACACCTTC.

Comment on this clonotype: A much larger clone lies a single base off, so this may be a read error. This chain uses TRBV5-6 with TRBJ1-1, with a weak D call TRBD1 (5 bases). The germline V gene encodes CDR1 SGHDT and CDR2 YYEEEE. This CDR3 contains 14 residues. The DNA of the CDR3 is TGTGCCAGCGGCGGGGCCGCGGGCGACACTGAAGCTATCTTT. It yields the protein CASGGAAGDTEAIF.

This rearrangement joins TRBV20-1 to TRBJ1-1; no clear D gene. V lost 1 base to trimming and J lost 3 bases, with 3 bases between them. The CDR3 length is 11 residues. Germline V gene sequence: CDR1 DFQATT, CDR2 SNEGSKA (reference sequence). This chain's CDR3 is CSARVHTEAFF. The CDR3, as DNA: TGCAGTGCTAGAGTACACACTGAAGCTTTCTTT.

In this sample, this clonotype turned up many times. V is TRBV6-1 and J is TRBJ2-7, with 9 bases identical to TRBD2. The CDR3 has 14 residues. Germline assignment: CDR1 MNHNS and CDR2 SASEGT. Trimming at V came to 6 bases and at J to 4 bases, leaving 7 bases not matched to a gene. The CDR3 DNA follows: TGTGCCAGCAGGGCGACTAGCGGCCTTTACGAGCAGTACTTC. It translates to CASRATSGLYEQYF.

As concerns this clonotype: This clone may be a read error of a much larger clone one base away. The V and J genes are TRBV20-1 and TRBJ1-1; 7 positions agree with TRBD1. The V gene's germline CDR1 is DFQATT and CDR2 SNEGSKA (reference sequence). V trimming: 8 bases; J trimming: 1 base; junction bases outside the gene matches: 7. This CDR3 contains 13 residues. The CDR3 nucleotides are TGCAGTACTACCTGGACAGGGAACACTGAAGCTTTCTTT. The encoded protein is CSTTWTGNTEAFF.

This clonotype came up many times. V and J are TRBV12-3 or TRBV12-4 and TRBJ2-1; no definite D call. V shed 3 bases and J shed 5 bases, with 8 bases lying between them. The CDR3 sequence is 13 residues long. The CDR3 DNA reads as TGTGCCAGCAGTTTGATGGAAAACAATGAGCAGTTCTTC. It is translated as CASSLMENNEQFF.

This clonotype has only one observation. A clone one base away is much larger, so this may be a read error. V and J are TRBV5-6 and TRBJ2-7, with 7 positions matching TRBD2. V shed 7 bases, J shed 3 bases, and the junction held 7 bases outside the gene matches. Germline V gives CDR1 SGHDT, CDR2 YYEEEE. The CDR3 runs to 13 residues. The CDR3 bases are TGTGCCAGCGCGGGGAGGGCCCACTACGAGCAGTACTTC. Amino acid sequence: CASAGRAHYEQYF.

This clonotype was observed a few times. Possible read error: a much larger clone is one base away. This sequence joins TRBV4-1 and TRBJ2-1; 10 nucleotides match TRBD2. CDR1 and CDR2 (germline): MGHRA, YSYEKL. This CDR3 has 14 residues. CDR3 loop: CASSPMTSGYERFF. CDR3 nucleotides: TGCGCCAGCAGCCCGATGACTAGCGGGTATGAGCGGTTCTTC.